This entry lists 13 T cell receptor beta chains sequenced from one sample in a study of blood T cell repertoires in COVID-19. TCRdb's copy holds only in-frame clones and misses some; the assay was immunoSEQ multiplex PCR. Counted here are 390,000 or so clones, around 87% occurring once; the ten biggest clones make up 8% to 13%. The sample comprised peripheral blood. Source of these receptors: a woman under 40 with COVID-19, enrolled during active disease.

The rearrangement links TRBV7-6 to TRBJ2-3, with D perhaps TRBD2 (6 bases). Trimming left V 2 bases short and J 1 base short, with 10 bases between. This CDR3 has 15 residues. Germline V gene data show CDR1 as SGHVS and CDR2 as FNYEAQ. CDR3 in amino acids: CASSLSSSGTDTQYF. The CDR3 region has the DNA TGTGCCAGCAGCTTATCGTCTAGCGGCACAGATACGCAGTATTTT.

This clone was detected only once. The V and J genes are TRBV30 and TRBJ1-5; a possible D gene is TRBD1 (5 bases). Trimming removed 4 bases at V and 7 bases at J, with 17 bases between. CDR3 length: 14 residues. The germline gives CDR1 GTSNPN, CDR2 SVGIG (reference sequence). The CDR3 sequence is CAWNYGTPGQPQHF. DNA for the CDR3: TGTGCCTGGAATTACGGGACTCCGGGGCAGCCCCAGCATTTT.

The chain links TRBV7-8 to TRBJ1-5; D gene ambiguous. V lost 5 bases, J lost 3 bases, and 8 bases lay in between. This CDR3 contains 13 residues. CDR1 is SGHVS, CDR2 FQNEAQ, per germline. The CDR3: CASSRRYNQPQHF. The DNA of the CDR3 is TGTGCCAGCAGCCGACGGTACAATCAGCCCCAGCATTTT.

This clone has only one observation. This chain connects TRBV28 to TRBJ1-4; the D gene is possibly TRBD1 (6 bases). Trimming removed 4 bases from V and 4 bases from J, with 16 bases in between. This CDR3 comprises 16 residues. Germline CDR1 is MDHEN and CDR2 is SYDVKM. In DNA, the CDR3 is TGTGCCAGCAGTTCACCCTCGACAGGCTATAATGAAAAACTGTTTTTT. It specifies CASSSPSTGYNEKLFF.

Of note for this clone: Other DNA sequences from this sample encode an identical CDR3 as well. The chain carries TRBV5-1 and TRBJ1-1; possibly TRBD1 for D (5 bases). Looked up from germline, CDR1 is SGHRS and CDR2 is YFSETQ. V was clipped by 0 bases and J by 4 bases, with 10 bases between them. The CDR3 runs 14 residues. This chain's CDR3 is CASSLDRGGTEAFF. CDR3 nucleotides: TGCGCCAGCAGCTTGGATAGGGGAGGCACTGAAGCTTTCTTT.

In nucleotides, the CDR3 is TGCGCCAGCAGCCAGGCGGGCGGGGCAGGGGAGACCCAGTACTTC. Amino acid sequence: CASSQAGGAGETQYF. The chain employs TRBV4-3 and TRBJ2-5; perhaps TRBD2 as D (6 bases). The ends were cut back, 3 bases at V and 5 bases at J, with 16 bases in the middle. The germline CDR1 and CDR2 sequences are LGHNA and YSLEER. The CDR3 runs to 15 residues.

This CDR3 reads CASSLAGAGELFF. As DNA, the CDR3 is TGTGCCAGCAGTTTAGCGGGAGCCGGGGAGCTGTTTTTT. The J gene is TRBJ2-2, the V gene TRBV12-3 or TRBV12-4; a possible D gene is TRBD2 (5 bases). Trimming removed 0 bases at V and 6 bases at J, with 5 bases between. The CDR3 has 13 residues.

The J gene is TRBJ1-1, the V gene TRBV5-1; D call uncertain. This CDR3 is 14 amino acids long. The V end lost 1 base, the J end lost 5 bases, and 12 bases lay between the germline ends. The V gene's germline CDR1 is SGHRS and CDR2 YFSETQ. CDR3 residues: CASSLFGPETEAFF. The CDR3, as DNA: TGCGCCAGCAGCTTGTTTGGTCCTGAGACTGAAGCTTTCTTT.

The gene calls are TRBV13 and TRBJ2-7; 7 nucleotides align to TRBD1. From germline, CDR1 is PRHDT and CDR2 FYEKMQ (reference sequence). After removal of 5 bases from V and 6 bases from J, the junction contained 7 bases not matched to a gene. CDR3 size: 13 residues. The CDR3: CASSLQGYGEQYF. CDR3 bases: TGTGCCAGCAGCCTACAGGGGTACGGCGAGCAGTACTTC.

This clone has at least ten counts. The rearrangement joins TRBV21-1 to TRBJ1-5; TRBD1 is taken as the D call from the table, unchecked against the DNA. TRBV21-1 is a pseudogene segment. The CDR3 has 15 residues. CDR3 DNA: TGTGCCAGCAGCAGACAGGGGCCCAGGGGTCAGCCCCAGCATTTT. Translating gives CASSRQGPRGQPQHF.

The sample holds a few counts of this clone. The chain links TRBV7-9 to TRBJ2-3, with TRBD2 as a possible D gene (5 bases). Germline lookup yields CDR1 SEHNR and CDR2 FQNEAQ (reference sequence). The length of the CDR3 is 15 residues. The V end lost 2 bases, the J end lost 5 bases, and 14 bases lay between the germline ends. Written as DNA, the CDR3 is TGTGCCAGCAGCTTAAGTGAAGGAGGTGGAGATACGCAGTATTTT. It specifies CASSLSEGGGDTQYF.

V usage is TRBV10-3 and J usage is TRBJ2-5, with D unclear. This CDR3 contains 15 residues. Germline V gene lookup returns CDR1 ENHRY and CDR2 SYGVKD. V dropped 0 bases and J dropped 3 bases, with 11 bases sitting between them. The CDR3: CAISESLEQKETQYF. CDR3 DNA: TGTGCCATCAGTGAGTCATTGGAGCAGAAAGAGACCCAGTACTTC.

This sequence joins TRBV20-1 and TRBJ2-7; 7 nucleotides line up with TRBD2. The V gene end was trimmed by 3 bases and the J gene end by 3 bases; junction bases not matched to a gene: 5. The CDR3 has 13 amino acids. CDR1 DFQATT and CDR2 SNEGSKA come from the germline V gene (reference sequence). CDR3 loop: CSASRLAVYEQYF. As DNA, the CDR3 is TGCAGTGCTAGTCGGCTAGCGGTCTACGAGCAGTACTTC.